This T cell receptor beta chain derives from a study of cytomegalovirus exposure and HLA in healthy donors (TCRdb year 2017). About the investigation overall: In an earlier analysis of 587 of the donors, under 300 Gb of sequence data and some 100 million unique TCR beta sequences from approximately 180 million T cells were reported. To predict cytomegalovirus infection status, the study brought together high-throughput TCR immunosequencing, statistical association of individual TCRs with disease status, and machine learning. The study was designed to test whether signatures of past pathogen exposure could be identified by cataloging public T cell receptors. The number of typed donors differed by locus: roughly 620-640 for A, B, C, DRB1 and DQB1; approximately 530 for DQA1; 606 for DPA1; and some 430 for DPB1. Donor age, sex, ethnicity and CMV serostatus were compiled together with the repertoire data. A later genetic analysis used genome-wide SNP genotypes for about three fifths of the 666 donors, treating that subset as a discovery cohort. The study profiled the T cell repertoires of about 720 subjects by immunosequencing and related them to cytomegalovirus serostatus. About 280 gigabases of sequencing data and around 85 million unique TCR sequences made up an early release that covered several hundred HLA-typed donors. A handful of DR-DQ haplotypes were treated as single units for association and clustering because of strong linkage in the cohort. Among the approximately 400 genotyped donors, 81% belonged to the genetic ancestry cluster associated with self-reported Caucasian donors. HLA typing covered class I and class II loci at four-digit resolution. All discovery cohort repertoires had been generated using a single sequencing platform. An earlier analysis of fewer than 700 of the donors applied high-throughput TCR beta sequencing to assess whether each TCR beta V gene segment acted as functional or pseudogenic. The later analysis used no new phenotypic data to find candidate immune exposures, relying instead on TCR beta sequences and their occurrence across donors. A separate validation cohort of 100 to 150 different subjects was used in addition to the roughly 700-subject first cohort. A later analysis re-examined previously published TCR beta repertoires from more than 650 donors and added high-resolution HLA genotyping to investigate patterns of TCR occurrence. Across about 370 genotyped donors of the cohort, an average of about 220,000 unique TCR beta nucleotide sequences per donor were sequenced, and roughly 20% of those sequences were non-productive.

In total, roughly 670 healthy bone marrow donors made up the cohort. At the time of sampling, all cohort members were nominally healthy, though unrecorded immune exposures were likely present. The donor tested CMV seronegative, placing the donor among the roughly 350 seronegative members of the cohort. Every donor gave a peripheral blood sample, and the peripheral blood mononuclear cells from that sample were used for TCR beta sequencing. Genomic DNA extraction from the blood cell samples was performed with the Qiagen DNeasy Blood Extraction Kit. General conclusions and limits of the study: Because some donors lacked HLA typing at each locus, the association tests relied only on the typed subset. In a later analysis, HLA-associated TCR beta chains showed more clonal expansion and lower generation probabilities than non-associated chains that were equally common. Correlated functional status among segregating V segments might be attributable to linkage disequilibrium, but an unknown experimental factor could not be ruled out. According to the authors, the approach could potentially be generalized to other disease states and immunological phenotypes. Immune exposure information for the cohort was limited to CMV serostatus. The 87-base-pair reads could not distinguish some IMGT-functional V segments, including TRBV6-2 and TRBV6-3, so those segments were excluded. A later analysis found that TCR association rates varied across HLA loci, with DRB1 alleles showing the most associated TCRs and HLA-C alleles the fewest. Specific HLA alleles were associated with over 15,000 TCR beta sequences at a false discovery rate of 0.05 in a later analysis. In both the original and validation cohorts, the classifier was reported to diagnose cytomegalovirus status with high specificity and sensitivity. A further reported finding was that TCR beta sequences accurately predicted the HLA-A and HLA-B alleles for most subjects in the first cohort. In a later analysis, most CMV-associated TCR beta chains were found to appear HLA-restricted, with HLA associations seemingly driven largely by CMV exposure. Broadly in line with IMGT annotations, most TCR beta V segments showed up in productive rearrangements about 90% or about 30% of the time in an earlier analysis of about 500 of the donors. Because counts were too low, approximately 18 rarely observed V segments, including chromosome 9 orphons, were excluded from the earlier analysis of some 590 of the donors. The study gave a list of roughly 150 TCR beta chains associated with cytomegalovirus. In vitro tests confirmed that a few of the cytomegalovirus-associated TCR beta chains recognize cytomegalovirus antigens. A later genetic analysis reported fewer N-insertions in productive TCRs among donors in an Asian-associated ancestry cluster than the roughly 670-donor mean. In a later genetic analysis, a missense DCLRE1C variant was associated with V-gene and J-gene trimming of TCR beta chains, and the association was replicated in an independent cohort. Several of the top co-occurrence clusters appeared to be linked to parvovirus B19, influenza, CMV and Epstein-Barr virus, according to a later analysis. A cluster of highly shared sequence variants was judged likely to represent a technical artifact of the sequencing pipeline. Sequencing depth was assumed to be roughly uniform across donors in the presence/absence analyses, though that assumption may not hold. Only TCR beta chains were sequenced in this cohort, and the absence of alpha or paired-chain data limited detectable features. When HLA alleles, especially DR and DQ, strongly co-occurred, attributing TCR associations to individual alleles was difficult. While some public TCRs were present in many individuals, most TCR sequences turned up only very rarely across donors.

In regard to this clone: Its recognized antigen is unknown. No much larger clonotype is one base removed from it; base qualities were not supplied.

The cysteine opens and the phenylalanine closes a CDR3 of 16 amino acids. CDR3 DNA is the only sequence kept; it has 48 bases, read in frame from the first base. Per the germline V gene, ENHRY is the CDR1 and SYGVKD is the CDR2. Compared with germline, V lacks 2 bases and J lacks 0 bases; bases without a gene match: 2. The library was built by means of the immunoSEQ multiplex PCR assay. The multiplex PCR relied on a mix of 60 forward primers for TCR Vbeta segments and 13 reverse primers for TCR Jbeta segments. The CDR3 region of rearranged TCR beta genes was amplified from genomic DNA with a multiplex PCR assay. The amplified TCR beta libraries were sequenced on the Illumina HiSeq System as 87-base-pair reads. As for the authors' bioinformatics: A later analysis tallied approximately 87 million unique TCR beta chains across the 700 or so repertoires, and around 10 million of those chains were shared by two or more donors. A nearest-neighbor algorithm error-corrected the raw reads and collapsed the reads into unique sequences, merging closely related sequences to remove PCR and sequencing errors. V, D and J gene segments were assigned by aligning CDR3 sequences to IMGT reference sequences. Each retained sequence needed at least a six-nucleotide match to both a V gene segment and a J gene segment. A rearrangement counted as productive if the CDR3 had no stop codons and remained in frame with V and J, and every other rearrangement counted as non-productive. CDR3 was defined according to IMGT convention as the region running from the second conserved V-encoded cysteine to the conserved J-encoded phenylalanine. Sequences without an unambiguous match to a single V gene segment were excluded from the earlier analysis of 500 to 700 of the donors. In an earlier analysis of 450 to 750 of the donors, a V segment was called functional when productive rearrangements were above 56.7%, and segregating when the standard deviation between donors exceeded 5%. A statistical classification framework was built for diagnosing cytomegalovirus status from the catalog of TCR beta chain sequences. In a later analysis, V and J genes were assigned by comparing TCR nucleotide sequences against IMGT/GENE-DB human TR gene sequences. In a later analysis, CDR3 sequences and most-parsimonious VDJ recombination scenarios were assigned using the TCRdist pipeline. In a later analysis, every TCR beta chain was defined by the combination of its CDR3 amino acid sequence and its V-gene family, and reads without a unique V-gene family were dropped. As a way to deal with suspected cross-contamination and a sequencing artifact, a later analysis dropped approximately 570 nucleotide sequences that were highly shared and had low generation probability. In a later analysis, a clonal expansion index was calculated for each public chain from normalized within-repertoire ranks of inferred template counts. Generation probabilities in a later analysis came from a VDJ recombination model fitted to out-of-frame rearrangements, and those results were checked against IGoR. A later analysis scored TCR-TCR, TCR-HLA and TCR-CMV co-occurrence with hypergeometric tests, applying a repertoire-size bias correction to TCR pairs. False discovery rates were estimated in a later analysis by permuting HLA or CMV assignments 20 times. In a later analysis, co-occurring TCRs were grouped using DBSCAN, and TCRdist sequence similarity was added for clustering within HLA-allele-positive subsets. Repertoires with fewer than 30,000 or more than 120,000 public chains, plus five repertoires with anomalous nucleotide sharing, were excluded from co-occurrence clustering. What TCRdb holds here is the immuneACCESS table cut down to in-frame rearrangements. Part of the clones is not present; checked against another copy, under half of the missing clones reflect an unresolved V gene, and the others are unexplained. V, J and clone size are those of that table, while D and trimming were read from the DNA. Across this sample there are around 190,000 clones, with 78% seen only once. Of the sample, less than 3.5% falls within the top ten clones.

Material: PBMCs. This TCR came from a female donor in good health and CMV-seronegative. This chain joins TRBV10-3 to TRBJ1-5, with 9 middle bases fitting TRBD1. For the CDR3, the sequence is CAISEGTGTSNQPQHF. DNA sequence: TGTGCCATCAGTGAGGGGACAGGGACTAGCAATCAGCCCCAGCATTTT.